One and the same sample provided the 26 T cell receptor beta chains below, sequenced in a study of CD8+ T cells in alopecia areata. The authors extracted RNA and reverse transcribed it into cDNA as the sequencing template. TCRdb keeps only in-frame clones here, not all; method: immunoSEQ multiplex PCR. The table has roughly 130,000 clones, roughly 54% seen once; the top ten hold under 5%. The sample was CD4+ T cells sorted from blood, taken at week 0. The receptors come from a human donor with alopecia areata.

This chain uses TRBV5-4 with TRBJ2-7, with TRBD1 matching 7 bases. This CDR3 is 15 amino acids long. Germline loops: CDR1 SGHNT, CDR2 YYREEE (reference sequence). V trimming: 0 bases; J trimming: 3 bases; junction bases outside the gene matches: 6. CDR3 bases: TGTGCCAGCAGCTTGGCCGGGACAGCTGACTACGAGCAGTACTTC. Translated, it gives CASSLAGTADYEQYF.

This clone came up a few times. The chain joins TRBV5-1 to TRBJ1-1, with TRBD1 identical over 7 bases. V dropped 0 bases and J dropped 5; count of bases not matched to a gene: 7. Germline CDR1 reads SGHRS; CDR2 reads YFSETQ. The CDR3 is 15 residues long. The CDR3 region is CASSLANPQGTEAFF. The CDR3 nucleotides read TGCGCCAGCAGCTTGGCAAACCCACAGGGGACTGAAGCTTTCTTT.

The CDR3, as DNA: TGTGCCAGCAGCTTAATAGGGAACGAGCAGTACTTC. Translating it yields CASSLIGNEQYF. This chain joins TRBV7-6 and TRBJ2-7, with D uncertain. CDR1 is SGHVS, CDR2 FNYEAQ, per germline. V lost 2 bases and J lost 5, with 7 bases in between. CDR3 length equals 12 residues. Variable domain in full (rest from reference TRBV7-6 and TRBJ2-7): GAGVSQSPRYKVTKRGQDVALRCDPISGHVSLYWYRQALGQGPEFLTYFNYEAQQDKSGLPNDRFSAERPEGSISTLTIQRTEQRDSAMYRCASSLIGNEQYFGPGTRLTVT.

This clone occurred a few times. In DNA, the CDR3 is TGTGCCAGCAGCGCCTTGGCCCTGGGGGAGCAGTACTTC. Its protein is CASSALALGEQYF. The chain links TRBV9 to TRBJ2-7; no definite D call. Trimming removed 3 bases at V and 7 bases at J, with 14 bases between. The CDR3 consists of 13 residues. Germline assignment: CDR1 SGDLS and CDR2 YYNGEE.

The rearrangement joins TRBV2 to TRBJ2-2, with D unclear. The germline CDR1 and CDR2 sequences are SNHLY and FYNNEI. The CDR3 totals 12 residues. Trimming shortened V by 7 bases and J by 5 bases, and 8 bases separated the two germline ends. CDR3 loop: CASTLGTGELFF. CDR3 nucleotide sequence: TGTGCCAGCACCTTAGGGACCGGGGAGCTGTTTTTT. Full variable domain (outside the CDR3, taken from reference TRBV2 and TRBJ2-2): EPEVTQTPSHQVTQMGQEVILRCVPISNHLYFYWYRQILGQKVEFLVSFYNNEISEKSEIFDDQFSVERPDGSNFTLKIRSTKLEDSAMYFCASTLGTGELFFGEGSRLTVL.

This clone occurred a few times. The chain combines TRBV29-1 with TRBJ1-1, with 7 nucleotides matching TRBD1. V trimming: 6 bases; J trimming: 4 bases; junction bases outside the gene matches: 20. Germline-derived CDR1 and CDR2 are SQVTM and ANQGSEA. The CDR3 is made up of 17 amino acids. The chain's CDR3 is CSVDVPLGQTWGTEAFF. For the CDR3, the DNA is TGCAGCGTAGATGTCCCCCTGGGACAGACCTGGGGCACTGAAGCTTTCTTT. The full variable domain, rest sourced from reference TRBV29-1 and TRBJ1-1, is SAVISQKPSRDICQRGTSLTIQCQVDSQVTMMFWYRQQPGQSLTLIATANQGSEATYESGFVIDKFPISRPNLTFSTLTVSNMSPEDSSIYLCSVDVPLGQTWGTEAFFGQGTRLTVV.

V is TRBV5-6 and J is TRBJ2-7, with D unresolved. There are 13 residues in the CDR3. CDR1 and CDR2 from the germline V gene are SGHDT and YYEEEE. Trimming took 0 bases from V and 3 from J, leaving 7 bases between them. The CDR3 sequence: CASSLDPRYEQYF. The CDR3 DNA reads as TGTGCCAGCAGCTTGGACCCTCGCTACGAGCAGTACTTC.

The V gene is TRBV7-4, the J gene TRBJ2-7, with a possible D match to TRBD2 (7 bases). V was clipped by 3 bases and J by 0 bases, with 27 bases between them. CDR3 size: 20 residues. Germline loops: CDR1 SGHVT, CDR2 SQSDAQ. The DNA for the CDR3 is TGTGCCAGCAGCTTTAGCTTTTTAGTCGGGGGGCAGTCGAGCTCCTACGAGCAGTACTTC. This codes for CASSFSFLVGGQSSSYEQYF.

A few counts support this clone. This chain joins TRBV5-1 and TRBJ2-5; TRBD2 matches 10 bases. The germline V gene has CDR1 SGHRS and CDR2 YFSETQ. This CDR3 has 15 residues. Trimming took 0 bases from V and 3 from J; bases not matched to a gene: 2. The CDR3 loop reads CASSLATSGEETQYF. The CDR3 DNA reads TGCGCCAGCAGCTTGGCCACTAGCGGGGAAGAGACCCAGTACTTC.

The chain links TRBV9 to TRBJ2-1; TRBD2 agrees at 14 bases. This CDR3 contains 16 residues. Germline V gene sequence: CDR1 SGDLS, CDR2 YYNGEE. V was clipped by 3 bases and J by 7 bases; unmatched bases: 6. In nucleotides, the CDR3 is TGTGCCAGCAGCGCGACGGGACTAGCGGGGGTTAATGAGCAGTTCTTC. Translating it yields CASSATGLAGVNEQFF.

The chain combines TRBV7-8 with TRBJ2-7, with 9 positions matching TRBD1. J gave up 4 bases and V 1 base, and 5 bases lay outside the gene matches. Germline V CDR1 and CDR2: SGHVS, FQNEAQ. CDR3 length equals 15 residues. DNA of the CDR3: TGTGCCAGCAGCTTAGGGACAGGGGAATCTTACGAGCAGTACTTC. The encoded protein is CASSLGTGESYEQYF.

This clone was seen a few times. The gene calls are TRBV11-2 and TRBJ2-2, with D maybe TRBD2 (6 bases). The length of the CDR3 is 14 residues. The germline gives CDR1 SGHAT, CDR2 FQNNGV. Between the trimmed V and J ends, which lost 4 bases and 1 base, there was a span of 7 bases. In DNA, the CDR3 is TGTGCCAGCAGCTCGGGAGTGAACACCGGGGAGCTGTTTTTT. Protein sequence: CASSSGVNTGELFF. The full variable domain, rest sourced from reference TRBV11-2 and TRBJ2-2, is EAGVAQSPRYKIIEKRQSVAFWCNPISGHATLYWYQQILGQGPKLLIQFQNNGVVDDSQLPKDRFSAERLKGVDSTLKIQPAKLEDSAVYLCASSSGVNTGELFFGEGSRLTVL.

This chain uses TRBV15 with TRBJ1-4, with D hard to call. V gave up 0 bases and J gave up 4 bases, with 21 bases separating them. The CDR3 has 19 amino acids. Germline CDR1 reads LNHNV; CDR2 reads YYDKDF (reference sequence). CDR3 coding DNA: TGTGCCACCAGCAGAGATTGGGTCCGAGTAGTAGGCCTTAATGAAAAACTGTTTTTT. This translates into CATSRDWVRVVGLNEKLFF.

Written as DNA, the CDR3 is TGTGCCAGCAGGAGACGGACAGGGGTTTCCTATGGCTACACCTTC. Protein sequence: CASRRRTGVSYGYTF. J is TRBJ1-2 and V is TRBV6-1, with 9 nucleotides matching TRBD1. The trim removed 6 bases at V and 4 bases at J, leaving 9 bases unmatched. CDR3 length: 15 amino acids. Germline lookup yields CDR1 MNHNS and CDR2 SASEGT.

The chain couples TRBV29-1 to TRBJ2-2; D may be TRBD1 (5 bases). CDR1 SQVTM and CDR2 ANQGSEA come from the germline V gene. The CDR3 has 12 residues. V was shortened by 4 bases and J by 5 bases, with 8 bases between the two germline ends. The CDR3 region is CSVADRTGELFF. The DNA for the CDR3 is TGCAGCGTTGCAGACAGAACCGGGGAGCTGTTTTTT.

This clone has just a few counts. This rearrangement joins TRBV2 to TRBJ1-5; 11 bases map to TRBD1. The ends lost 7 bases at V and 6 bases at J; junction bases unmatched: 8. There are 15 residues in the CDR3. Germline CDR1 reads SNHLY; CDR2 reads FYNNEI. CDR3 loop: CASTSGQGAGQPQHF. The CDR3, as DNA: TGTGCCAGCACCAGCGGACAGGGGGCGGGTCAGCCCCAGCATTTT.

This clone was counted a few times. The J gene is TRBJ2-7, the V gene TRBV5-6, with 7 positions matching TRBD1. The junction had 9 bases not matched to a gene; V was cut back by 3 bases and J by 0 bases. Germline V gives CDR1 SGHDT, CDR2 YYEEEE. The length of the CDR3 is 16 residues. Written as DNA, the CDR3 is TGTGCCAGCAGCTCACCCTTACAGGGGAACTCCTACGAGCAGTACTTC. It is translated as CASSSPLQGNSYEQYF.

Only a few counts were recorded for this clone. This chain joins TRBV4-3 and TRBJ1-5; weak D call: TRBD1 (6 bases). The CDR3 extends over 13 amino acids. Trimming pared 4 bases from V and 2 bases from J, leaving 6 bases between. Germline V gives CDR1 LGHNA, CDR2 YSLEER. CDR3 nucleotide sequence: TGCGCCAGCAGCCGACAGGGCAATCAGCCCCAGCATTTT. This sequence encodes CASSRQGNQPQHF.

V usage is TRBV11-2 and J usage is TRBJ2-2; 9 positions match TRBD2. V gave up 3 bases and J gave up 4 bases; unmatched junction bases: 3. The CDR3 runs 15 residues. The V gene's germline CDR1 is SGHAT and CDR2 FQNNGV. Written as DNA, the CDR3 is TGTGCCAGCAGCTTCGGTAGCGGGAGCACCGGGGAGCTGTTTTTT. This sequence encodes CASSFGSGSTGELFF.

The rearrangement joins TRBV11-2 to TRBJ1-5; D is unclear. The CDR3 consists of 14 residues. V was shortened by 5 bases and J by 2 bases, with 10 bases between the two germline ends. CDR1 SGHAT and CDR2 FQNNGV come from the germline V gene. CDR3 region: CASSPHMGNQPQHF. The CDR3 bases are TGTGCCAGCAGCCCCCACATGGGCAATCAGCCCCAGCATTTT.

J is TRBJ2-7 and V is TRBV5-1; D is ambiguous. The V gene's germline CDR1 is SGHRS and CDR2 YFSETQ. The CDR3 length is 14 residues. V was cut by 0 bases and J by 3 bases, with 10 bases left in between. The CDR3, as DNA: TGCGCCAGCAGCTTGGCCTCTGGAGACTACGAGCAGTACTTC. This translates into CASSLASGDYEQYF.

V and J are TRBV11-1 and TRBJ2-3; D is undetermined. The CDR3 covers 13 residues. Germline-derived CDR1 and CDR2 are SGHAT and FQDESV (reference sequence). V was pared by 5 bases and J by 6 bases, with 12 bases between. CDR3 coding DNA: TGTGCCAGCAGCCTAGGTAGTACCGATACGCAGTATTTT. Protein sequence: CASSLGSTDTQYF.

The chain employs TRBV7-2 and TRBJ2-3; 9 positions agree with TRBD2. After removal of 5 bases from V and 2 bases from J, the junction contained 17 bases not matched to a gene. CDR1 and CDR2 from the germline V gene are SGHTA and FQGNSA. CDR3 length equals 19 residues. For the CDR3, the DNA is TGTGCCAGCAGCCCATACGCTAGCGGGGAGGTGGGGATCACAGATACGCAGTATTTT. It codes for CASSPYASGEVGITDTQYF.

This chain connects TRBV6-5 to TRBJ2-7; weak D call: TRBD2 (5 bases). V was trimmed by 9 bases and J by 6 bases, leaving 12 bases between them. Germline-derived CDR1 and CDR2 are MNHEY and SVGAGI. The CDR3 has 11 amino acids. CDR3: CAREDDGEQYF. In DNA, the CDR3 is TGTGCCAGGGAGGACGACGGCGAGCAGTACTTC.

CDR3 sequence (DNA): TGCGCCAGCAGCCTGGAGTCCAGGTTCTATGGCTACACCTTC. Translated, it gives CASSLESRFYGYTF. J is TRBJ1-2 and V is TRBV5-1; D not certain. V lost 4 bases and J 4 bases, leaving 14 bases between the germline ends. Germline CDR1 and CDR2: SGHRS and YFSETQ. This CDR3 contains 14 residues. The full variable domain, its missing parts supplied by reference TRBV5-1 and TRBJ1-2, is KAGVTQTPRYLIKTRGQQVTLSCSPISGHRSVSWYQQTPGQGLQFLFEYFSETQRNKGNFPGRFSGRQFSNSRSEMNVSTLELGDSALYLCASSLESRFYGYTFGSGTRLTVV.

This clone appeared a few times. CDR3 DNA: TGTGCCAGCAGCTTGTCGGGATACGGCTACGAGCAGTACTTC. This translates into CASSLSGYGYEQYF. V is TRBV5-6 and J is TRBJ2-7, with TRBD2 as a possible D gene (5 bases). V lost 1 base, J lost 3 bases, and 11 bases lay in between. Per germline, CDR1 SGHDT and CDR2 YYEEEE. This CDR3 region has 14 residues.